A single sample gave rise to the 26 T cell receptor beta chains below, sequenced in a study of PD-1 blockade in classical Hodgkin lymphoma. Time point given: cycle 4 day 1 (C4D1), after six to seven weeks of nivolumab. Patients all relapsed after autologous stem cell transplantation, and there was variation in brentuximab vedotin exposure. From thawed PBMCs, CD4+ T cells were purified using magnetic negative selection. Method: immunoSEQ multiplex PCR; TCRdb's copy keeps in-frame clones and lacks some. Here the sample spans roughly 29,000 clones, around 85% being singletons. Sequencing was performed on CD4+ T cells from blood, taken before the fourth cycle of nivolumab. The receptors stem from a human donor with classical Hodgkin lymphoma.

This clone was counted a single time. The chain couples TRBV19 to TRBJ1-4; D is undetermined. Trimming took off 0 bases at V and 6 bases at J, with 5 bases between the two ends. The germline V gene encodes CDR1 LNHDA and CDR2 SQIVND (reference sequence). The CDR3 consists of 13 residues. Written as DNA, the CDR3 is TGTGCCAGTAGTATAGACCCCGATGAAAAACTGTTTTTT. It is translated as CASSIDPDEKLFF.

The CDR3 region has the DNA TGTGCCAGCAGACCCGGACTAGCGGTAGCCAAAAACATTCAGTACTTC. Its translation: CASRPGLAVAKNIQYF. V and J are TRBV2 and TRBJ2-4, with 10 bases aligning to TRBD2. Germline V gives CDR1 SNHLY, CDR2 FYNNEI. This CDR3 has 16 residues. After removal of 6 bases from V and 0 bases from J, the junction contained 5 bases not matched to a gene.

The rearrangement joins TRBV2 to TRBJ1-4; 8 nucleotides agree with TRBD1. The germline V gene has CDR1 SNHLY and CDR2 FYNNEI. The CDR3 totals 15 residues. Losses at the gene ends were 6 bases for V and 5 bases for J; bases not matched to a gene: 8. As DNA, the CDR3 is TGTGCCAGCAGAGAGAGGACAGGGAGAAATGAAAAACTGTTTTTT. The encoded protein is CASRERTGRNEKLFF.

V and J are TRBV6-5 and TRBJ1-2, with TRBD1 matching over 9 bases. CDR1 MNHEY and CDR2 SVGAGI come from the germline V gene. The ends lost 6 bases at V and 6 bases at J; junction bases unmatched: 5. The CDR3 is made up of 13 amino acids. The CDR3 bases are TGTGCCAGCAGCACCGGGACAGGGCATGGCTACACCTTC. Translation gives CASSTGTGHGYTF.

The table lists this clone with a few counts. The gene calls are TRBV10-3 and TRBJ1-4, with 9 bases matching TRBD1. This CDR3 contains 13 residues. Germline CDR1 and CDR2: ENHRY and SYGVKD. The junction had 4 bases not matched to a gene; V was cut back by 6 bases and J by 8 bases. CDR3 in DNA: TGTGCCATCAGGGACAGGGGAGGCGAAAAACTGTTTTTT. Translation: CAIRDRGGEKLFF.

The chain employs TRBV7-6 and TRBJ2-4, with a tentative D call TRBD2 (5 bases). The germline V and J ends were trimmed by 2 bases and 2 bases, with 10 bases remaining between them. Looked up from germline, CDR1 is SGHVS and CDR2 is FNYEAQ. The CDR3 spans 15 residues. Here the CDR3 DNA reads TGTGCCAGCAGCTTAACCGGCGGGCCCAAAAACATTCAGTACTTC. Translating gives CASSLTGGPKNIQYF.

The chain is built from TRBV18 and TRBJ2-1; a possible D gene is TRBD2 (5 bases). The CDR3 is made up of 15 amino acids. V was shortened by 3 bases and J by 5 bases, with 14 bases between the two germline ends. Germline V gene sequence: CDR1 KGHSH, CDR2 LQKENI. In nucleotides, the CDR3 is TGTGCCAGCTCACCGATTAATAGCGCCCACAATGAGCAGTTCTTC. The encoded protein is CASSPINSAHNEQFF.

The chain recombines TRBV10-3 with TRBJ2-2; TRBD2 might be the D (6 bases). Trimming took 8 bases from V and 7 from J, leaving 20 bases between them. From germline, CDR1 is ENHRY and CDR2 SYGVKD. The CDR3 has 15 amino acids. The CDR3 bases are TGTGCCATCCGCAAAGGGCGGGAACGGGGCGGGGAGCTGTTTTTT. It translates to CAIRKGRERGGELFF.

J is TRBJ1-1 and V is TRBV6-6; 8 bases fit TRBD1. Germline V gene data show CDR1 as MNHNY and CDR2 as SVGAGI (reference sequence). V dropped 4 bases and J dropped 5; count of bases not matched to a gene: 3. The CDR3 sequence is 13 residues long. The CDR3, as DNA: TGTGCCAGCAGTTTACAGGGGGTGACTGAAGCTTTCTTT. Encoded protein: CASSLQGVTEAFF.

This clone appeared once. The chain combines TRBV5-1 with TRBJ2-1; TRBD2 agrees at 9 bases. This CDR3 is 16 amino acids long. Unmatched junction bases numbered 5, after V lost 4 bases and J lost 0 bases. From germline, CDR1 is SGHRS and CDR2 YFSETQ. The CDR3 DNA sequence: TGCGCCAGCAGCGGCTTAGCGGGGGCCTCCTACAATGAGCAGTTCTTC. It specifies CASSGLAGASYNEQFF.

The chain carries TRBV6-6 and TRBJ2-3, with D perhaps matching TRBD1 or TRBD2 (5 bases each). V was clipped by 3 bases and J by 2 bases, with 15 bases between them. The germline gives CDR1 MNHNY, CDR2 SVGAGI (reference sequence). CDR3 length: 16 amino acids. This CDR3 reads CASSYLRGASTDTQYF. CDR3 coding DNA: TGTGCCAGCAGTTATCTGAGAGGGGCGTCCACAGATACGCAGTATTTT.

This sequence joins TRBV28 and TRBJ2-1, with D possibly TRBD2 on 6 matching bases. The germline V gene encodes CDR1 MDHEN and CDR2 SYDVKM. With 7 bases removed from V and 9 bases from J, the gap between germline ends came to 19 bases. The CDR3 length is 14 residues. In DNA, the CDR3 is TGTGCCAGCATCAAGAGGTTGCGGGACGGTGAGCAGTTCTTC. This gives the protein CASIKRLRDGEQFF.

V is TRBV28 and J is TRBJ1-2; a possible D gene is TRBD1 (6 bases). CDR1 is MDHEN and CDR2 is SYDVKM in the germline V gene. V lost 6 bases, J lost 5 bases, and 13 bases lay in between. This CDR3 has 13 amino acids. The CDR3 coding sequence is TGTGCCAGCAGCCCGTCGGGGGCGTATGGCTACACCTTC. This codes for CASSPSGAYGYTF.

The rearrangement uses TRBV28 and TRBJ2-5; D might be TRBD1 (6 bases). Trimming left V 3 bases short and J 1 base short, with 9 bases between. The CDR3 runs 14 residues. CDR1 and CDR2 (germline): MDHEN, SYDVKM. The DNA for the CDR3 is TGTGCCAGCAGTTTCCAGGGGCTCCAAGAGACCCAGTACTTC. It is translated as CASSFQGLQETQYF.

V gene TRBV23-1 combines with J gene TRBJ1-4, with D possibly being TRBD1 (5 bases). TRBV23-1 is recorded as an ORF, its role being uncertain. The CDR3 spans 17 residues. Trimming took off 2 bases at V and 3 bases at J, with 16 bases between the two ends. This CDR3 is CASSQRGRAGPNEKLFF. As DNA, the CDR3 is TGCGCCAGCAGTCAACGGGGGAGGGCAGGCCCTAATGAAAAACTGTTTTTT.

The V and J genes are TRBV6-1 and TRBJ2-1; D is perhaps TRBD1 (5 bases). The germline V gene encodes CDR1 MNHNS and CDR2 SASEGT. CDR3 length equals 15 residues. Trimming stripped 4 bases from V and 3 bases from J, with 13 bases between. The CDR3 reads CASSGKGPDYNEQFF. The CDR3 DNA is TGTGCCAGCAGTGGGAAGGGGCCCGACTACAATGAGCAGTTCTTC.

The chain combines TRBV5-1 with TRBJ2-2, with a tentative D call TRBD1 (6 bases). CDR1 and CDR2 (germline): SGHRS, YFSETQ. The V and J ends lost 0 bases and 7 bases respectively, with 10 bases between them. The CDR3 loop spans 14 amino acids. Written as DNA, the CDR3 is TGCGCCAGCAGCTTGGACAGGGCGGGCGGGGAGCTGTTTTTT. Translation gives CASSLDRAGGELFF.

Here the CDR3 reads CASSSPAVTGANVLTF. CDR3 DNA: TGTGCCAGCAGCTCCCCCGCAGTTACTGGGGCCAACGTCCTGACTTTC. This chain links TRBV11-2 with TRBJ2-6; no reliable D call. CDR1 is SGHAT, CDR2 FQNNGV, per germline. The ends were cut back, 4 bases at V and 2 bases at J, with 12 bases in the middle. The CDR3 is 16 residues long. The full variable domain, with the rest looked up from reference TRBV11-2 and TRBJ2-6, is EAGVAQSPRYKIIEKRQSVAFWCNPISGHATLYWYQQILGQGPKLLIQFQNNGVVDDSQLPKDRFSAERLKGVDSTLKIQPAKLEDSAVYLCASSSPAVTGANVLTFGAGSRLTVL.

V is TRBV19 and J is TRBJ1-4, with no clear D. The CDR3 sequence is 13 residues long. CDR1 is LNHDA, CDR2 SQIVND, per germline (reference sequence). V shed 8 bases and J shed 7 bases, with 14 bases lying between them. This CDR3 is CASSEDWGEKLFF. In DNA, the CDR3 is TGTGCCAGTTCTGAGGATTGGGGTGAAAAACTGTTTTTT.

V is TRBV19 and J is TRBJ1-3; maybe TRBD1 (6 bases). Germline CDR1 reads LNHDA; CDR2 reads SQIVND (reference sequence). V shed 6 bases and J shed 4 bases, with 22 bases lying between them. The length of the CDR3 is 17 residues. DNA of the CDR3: TGTGCCAGTAGCCCCTGGACTCACAGGGCTTTGGGAAACACCATATATTTT. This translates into CASSPWTHRALGNTIYF.

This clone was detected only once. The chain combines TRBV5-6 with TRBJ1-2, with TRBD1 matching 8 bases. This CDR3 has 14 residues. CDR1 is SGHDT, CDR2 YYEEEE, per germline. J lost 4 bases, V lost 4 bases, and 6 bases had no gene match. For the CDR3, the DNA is TGTGCCAGCAGCCTCGGCAGGGGGCTCTATGGCTACACCTTC. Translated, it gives CASSLGRGLYGYTF.

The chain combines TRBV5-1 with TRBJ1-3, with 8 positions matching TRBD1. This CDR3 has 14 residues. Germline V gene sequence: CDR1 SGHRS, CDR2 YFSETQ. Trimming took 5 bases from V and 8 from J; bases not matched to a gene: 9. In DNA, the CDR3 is TGCGCCAGCAGTTCAGGGGGCCCTGAAGACACCATATATTTT. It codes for CASSSGGPEDTIYF.

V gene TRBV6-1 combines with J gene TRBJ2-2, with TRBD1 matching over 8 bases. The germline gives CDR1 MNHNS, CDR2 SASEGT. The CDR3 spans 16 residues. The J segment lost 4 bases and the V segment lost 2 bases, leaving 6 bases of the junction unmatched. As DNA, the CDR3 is TGTGCCAGCAGTGAAACAGGGGGTTTCCCCACCGGGGAGCTGTTTTTT. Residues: CASSETGGFPTGELFF.

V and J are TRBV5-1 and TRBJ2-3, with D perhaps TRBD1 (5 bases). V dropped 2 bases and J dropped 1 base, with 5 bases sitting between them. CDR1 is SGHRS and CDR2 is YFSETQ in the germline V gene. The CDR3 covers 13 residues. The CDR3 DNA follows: TGCGCCAGCAGCTTACAGGGCACAGATACGCAGTATTTT. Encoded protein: CASSLQGTDTQYF.

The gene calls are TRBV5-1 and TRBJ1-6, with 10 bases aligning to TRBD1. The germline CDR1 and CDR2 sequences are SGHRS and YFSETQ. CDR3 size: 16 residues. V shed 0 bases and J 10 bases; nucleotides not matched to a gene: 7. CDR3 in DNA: TGCGCCAGCAGCTTGGGCCCGGGACAGGGGATGTCACCCCTCCACTTT. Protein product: CASSLGPGQGMSPLHF.

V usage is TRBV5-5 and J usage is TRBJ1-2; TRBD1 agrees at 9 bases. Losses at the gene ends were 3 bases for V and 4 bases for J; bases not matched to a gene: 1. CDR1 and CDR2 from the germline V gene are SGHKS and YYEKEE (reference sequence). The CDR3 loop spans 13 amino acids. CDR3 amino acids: CASSSTGGYGYTF. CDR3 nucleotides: TGTGCCAGCAGCTCGACAGGGGGCTATGGCTACACCTTC.